These T cell receptor beta chains were read from a single sample in a study of CD8 T cells in Susac syndrome. MiXCR was run by TCRdb on the immunoSEQ multiplex PCR reads, yielding one entry per CDR3 protein. The table includes 250,000 to 300,000 distinct CDR3 sequences, 80% to 90% detected once. The sample comprised CD8+ T cells from PBMCs. Receptors originate from a human donor with multiple sclerosis. Both conserved end residues are part of each CDR3. Fields, in order: V gene, J gene, CDR3 protein.

TRBV28	TRBJ2-1	CASRPNSGSWYNEQFF
TRBV10-3	TRBJ1-1	CAIWDRGNHTEAFF
TRBV5-1	TRBJ1-3	CASRVSGSSGNTIYF
TRBV20-1	TRBJ2-1	CSAPGLEPYNEQFF
TRBV4-1	TRBJ1-1	CASSQVISQFEAFF
TRBV28	TRBJ2-1	CASSIFDSQYNEQFF
TRBV27	TRBJ2-1	CASSWTGPNEQFF
TRBV18	TRBJ2-1	CASSPPGSRGSEQFF
TRBV27	TRBJ2-7	CASSLQRGKSYEQYF
TRBV5-1	TRBJ2-7	CASSLVAGGGTHEQYF
TRBV30	TRBJ1-1	CAWRTGTGGRNTEAFF
TRBV20-1	TRBJ2-6	CSARFPPSPSGANVLTF
TRBV19	TRBJ2-3	CASSIDRSGTDTQYF
TRBV21-1	TRBJ2-4	CASSKGGARDIQYF
TRBV6-6	TRBJ1-6	CASSYPDEYNSPLHF
TRBV30	TRBJ2-6	CAWSVLGSGANVLTF
TRBV20-1	TRBJ1-2	CSARRSYTF
TRBV27	TRBJ2-5	CASSLSGTKVETQYF
TRBV28	TRBJ1-1	CASSLTNLGVIAEAFF
TRBV14	TRBJ1-4	CASSQDPDVGEKLFF
TRBV29-1	TRBJ2-4	CSVRTGGGNIQYF
TRBV11-3	TRBJ2-1	CASSWGGENNEQFF
TRBV9	TRBJ2-2	CASSVARTGHTGELFF
TRBV27	TRBJ2-2	CASCYRAVNTGELFF
TRBV3-1	TRBJ2-7	CASSPSPSRSGYEQYF
TRBV15	TRBJ2-7	CATSRVEEKRELGYEQYF
TRBV29-1	TRBJ2-7	CSGGRQFEQYF
TRBV5-6	TRBJ2-3	CASSLGSGGPADTQYF
TRBV7-3	TRBJ2-1	CASSLNGRSGRASYNEQFF